Below, 23 T cell receptor beta chains from the same sample are listed, as sequenced in a study of T-cell memory formation after mild COVID-19. TCRdb re-derived calls from the 5' RACE reads in MiXCR, one entry per CDR3 protein. The sample carries about 430,000 distinct CDR3 sequences, around 17% recorded once. Sequencing was performed on PBMCs or a T cell subset sorted from them (not recorded which). The receptors shown here come from a man between 18 and 29 years old who had mild COVID-19 (a few samples of this study predate the infection). Cell type and time point are not known.

The chain uses TRBV20-1 and TRBJ1-4; TRBD1 might be the D (5 bases). The V end lost 3 bases, the J end lost 6 bases, and 11 bases lay between the germline ends. The CDR3 runs to 13 residues. The germline V gene has CDR1 DFQATT and CDR2 SNEGSKA (reference sequence). For the CDR3, the DNA is TGCAGTGCTAGTGGGACGGTGGATGAAAAACTGTTTTTT. Amino acids: CSASGTVDEKLFF.

CDR3 sequence: CASSPPRVRSYEQYF. In DNA, the CDR3 is TGCGCCAGCAGCCCGCCGCGGGTCCGCTCCTACGAGCAGTACTTC. The chain employs TRBV4-3 and TRBJ2-7, with D perhaps TRBD2 (5 bases). The germline CDR1 and CDR2 sequences are LGHNA and YSLEER. The CDR3 totals 15 residues. V gave up 4 bases and J gave up 0 bases, with 13 bases separating them.

This clonotype was observed many times. The chain uses TRBV5-1 and TRBJ2-1; TRBD1 matches 10 bases. This CDR3 region has 17 residues. The ends lost 3 bases at V and 8 bases at J; junction bases unmatched: 14. Germline V lookup: CDR1 SGHRS, CDR2 YFSETQ. CDR3 protein: CASSYRDRGSPLDEQFF. Written as DNA, the CDR3 is TGCGCCAGCAGCTACCGGGACAGGGGCTCCCCTCTCGATGAGCAGTTCTTC.

The chain recombines TRBV20-1 with TRBJ2-2; D is ambiguous. The germline V gene encodes CDR1 DFQATT and CDR2 SNEGSKA (reference sequence). V shed 1 base and J shed 4 bases, with 16 bases lying between them. CDR3 length: 16 residues. The CDR3 reads CSARGLRMGPTGELFF. DNA for the CDR3: TGCAGTGCTAGAGGCCTCAGGATGGGCCCCACCGGGGAGCTGTTTTTT.

This clonotype was counted a single time. V gene TRBV5-1 combines with J gene TRBJ2-3; D may be TRBD2 (6 bases). The CDR3 extends over 15 amino acids. The V end lost 4 bases, the J end lost 0 bases, and 12 bases lay between the germline ends. The V gene's germline CDR1 is SGHRS and CDR2 YFSETQ. The DNA for the CDR3 is TGCGCCAGCAGCCCCGCTAGCGAGAGCACAGATACGCAGTATTTT. Protein: CASSPASESTDTQYF.

This clonotype was counted a few times. The V call is TRBV18, the J call TRBJ2-3; no firm D call. V lost 3 bases and J 5 bases, leaving 9 bases between the germline ends. Germline V gives CDR1 KGHSH, CDR2 LQKENI. This CDR3 is 13 amino acids long. CDR3 in DNA: TGTGCCAGCTCACCCCCAGGTGGAGATACGCAGTATTTT. Translated: CASSPPGGDTQYF.

This clonotype has a handful of counts. This rearrangement joins TRBV4-2 to TRBJ1-6; TRBD1 is a possible D gene (5 bases). The V and J ends lost 3 bases and 5 bases respectively, with 8 bases between them. The germline CDR1 and CDR2 sequences are LGHNA and YNFKEQ. This CDR3 has 14 amino acids. CDR3 protein: CASSQDTDNSPLHF. In DNA, the CDR3 is TGTGCCAGCAGCCAGGACACGGATAATTCACCCCTCCACTTT.

This clonotype appeared a few times. Mismatch with germline at one junction end may stem from a read error. The V call is TRBV4-3, the J call TRBJ1-2; D call uncertain. The CDR3 is 18 amino acids. Germline CDR1 is LGHNA and CDR2 is YSLEER. CDR3 in DNA: TGCGCCGGCAGCCAAGGACGAGGGCAGGCGCTCAATTACTATGGCTACACCTTC. Its protein product is CAGSQGRGQALNYYGYTF.

The gene calls are TRBV7-2 and TRBJ2-5; no clear D gene. The ends were cut back, 1 base at V and 7 bases at J, with 13 bases in the middle. Germline values: CDR1 SGHTA, CDR2 FQGNSA. The CDR3 runs to 14 residues. This CDR3 reads CASSLGSGQRTQYF. As DNA, the CDR3 is TGTGCCAGCAGCTTAGGGTCGGGCCAGAGGACCCAGTACTTC.

The rearrangement uses TRBV29-1 and TRBJ1-5; TRBD1 agrees at 9 bases. With V trimmed by 5 bases and J by 2 bases, 7 bases remained unmatched. The CDR3 runs 15 residues. CDR1 is SQVTM, CDR2 ANQGSEA, per germline. This chain's CDR3 is CSVRTGADRNQPQHF. As DNA, the CDR3 is TGCAGCGTTCGGACAGGGGCCGATCGCAATCAGCCCCAGCATTTT. The full variable domain, completed using reference TRBV29-1 and TRBJ1-5, is SAVISQKPSRDICQRGTSLTIQCQVDSQVTMMFWYRQQPGQSLTLIATANQGSEATYESGFVIDKFPISRPNLTFSTLTVSNMSPEDSSIYLCSVRTGADRNQPQHFGDGTRLSIL.

The chain's CDR3 is CASSLARLGTGYGYTF. CDR3 DNA sequence: TGTGCCAGCAGCTTAGCGCGTCTCGGCACTGGCTATGGCTACACCTTC. This chain uses TRBV7-8 with TRBJ1-2; unclear D gene. This CDR3 contains 16 residues. The V gene's germline CDR1 is SGHVS and CDR2 FQNEAQ. Trimming took off 0 bases at V and 4 bases at J, with 15 bases between the two ends.

This clonotype was picked up many times. The chain couples TRBV3-1 to TRBJ2-2; D call uncertain. Germline CDR1 reads LGHDT; CDR2 reads YNNKEL (reference sequence). The CDR3 is made up of 16 amino acids. Trimming left V 6 bases short and J 0 bases short, with 14 bases between. This CDR3 reads CASSPTVSTNTGELFF. The CDR3 nucleotides are TGTGCCAGCAGTCCGACCGTGTCCACGAACACCGGGGAGCTGTTTTTT.

This clonotype was detected only a few times. The rearrangement joins TRBV24-1 to TRBJ2-1, with 12 bases fitting TRBD2. The V and J ends lost 3 bases and 5 bases, in that order; junction bases with no gene match: 4. Germline CDR1 and CDR2: KGHDR and SFDVKD. The CDR3 is 16 amino acids. The chain's CDR3 is CATSDPLAGGDNEQFF. In DNA form, the CDR3 reads TGTGCCACCAGTGATCCACTAGCGGGGGGCGACAATGAGCAGTTCTTC.

The chain is built from TRBV19 and TRBJ2-7, with D perhaps matching TRBD2 (6 bases). The ends were cut back, 7 bases at V and 5 bases at J, with 15 bases in the middle. Germline CDR1 and CDR2: LNHDA and SQIVND (reference sequence). The length of the CDR3 is 13 residues. CDR3: CASMVQGGHEQYF. The CDR3, as DNA: TGTGCCAGTATGGTCCAGGGAGGTCACGAGCAGTACTTC.

The gene calls are TRBV27 and TRBJ1-1; D gene uncertain. Germline CDR1 and CDR2: MNHEY and SMNVEV (reference sequence). The V gene lost 6 bases and the J gene lost 2 bases, with 13 bases spanning the gap. The CDR3 covers 14 residues. The DNA for the CDR3 is TGTGCCAGCAGGACCCTCCTGGGAAACACTGAAGCTTTCTTT. Translation gives CASRTLLGNTEAFF.

This clonotype was found a few times. The chain joins TRBV20-1 to TRBJ1-2; TRBD1 might be the D (5 bases). CDR3 length: 14 amino acids. Germline lookup yields CDR1 DFQATT and CDR2 SNEGSKA (reference sequence). Between the trimmed V and J ends, which lost 3 bases and 0 bases, there was a span of 11 bases. CDR3 region: CSARPGTSNYGYTF. Written as DNA, the CDR3 is TGCAGTGCTAGGCCAGGGACCTCTAACTATGGCTACACCTTC.

For the CDR3, the DNA is TGCGCCAGCAGCTCAGACTCAACTAATGAAAAACTGTTTTTT. It yields the protein CASSSDSTNEKLFF. V and J are TRBV5-1 and TRBJ1-4; D unresolved. Germline CDR1 SGHRS, CDR2 YFSETQ. This CDR3 is built from 14 residues. The V gene lost 3 bases and the J gene lost 0 bases, with 6 bases spanning the gap.

Written as DNA, the CDR3 is TGTGCCAGCAGCTTCCCCAGTCACTATGGCTACACCTTC. It codes for CASSFPSHYGYTF. The rearrangement joins TRBV7-2 to TRBJ1-2; D uncertain. The CDR3 sequence is 13 residues long. CDR1 is SGHTA, CDR2 FQGNSA, per germline. V was pared by 3 bases and J by 3 bases, with 8 bases between.

CDR3 DNA sequence: TGTGCCAGCAGCTACGGACTAGCGGGGGGGATCGGGGAGCTGTTTTTT. Amino acid sequence: CASSYGLAGGIGELFF. V and J are TRBV28 and TRBJ2-2; 15 bases map to TRBD2. The CDR3 totals 16 residues. V lost 6 bases, J lost 7 bases, and 6 bases stayed unmatched. Germline assignment: CDR1 MDHEN and CDR2 SYDVKM.

Only a few counts were recorded for this clonotype. The chain recombines TRBV5-1 with TRBJ2-1; TRBD1 aligns across 10 bases. The CDR3 has 15 residues. The V gene end was trimmed by 0 bases and the J gene end by 9 bases; junction bases not matched to a gene: 6. Germline V gene lookup returns CDR1 SGHRS and CDR2 YFSETQ. Written as DNA, the CDR3 is TGCGCCAGCAGCTTGGCGGGGACAGGGGAGGGTGAGCAGTTCTTC. Amino acid sequence: CASSLAGTGEGEQFF.

Regarding this clonotype: One end of the junction fails to match germline, which may point to a read error. This chain uses TRBV10-3 with TRBJ2-7; 10 nucleotides line up with TRBD2. The V gene's germline CDR1 is ENHRY and CDR2 SYGVKD. This CDR3 has 16 residues. The CDR3: CAISDRTSGSSYEKYF. The CDR3 nucleotides read TGTGCCATCAGTGATCGGACTAGCGGCAGCTCCTACGAGAAGTACTTC.

Only a few counts were recorded for this clonotype. CDR3 sequence: CASGDRGDTEAFF. The CDR3 DNA is TGCGCCAGCGGGGACAGGGGGGACACTGAAGCTTTCTTT. This chain uses TRBV5-1 with TRBJ1-1, with 11 bases identical to TRBD1. CDR1 and CDR2 (germline): SGHRS, YFSETQ. V lost 7 bases to trimming and J lost 3 bases; unmatched junction nucleotides: 2. This CDR3 is 13 amino acids long.

The V gene is TRBV20-1, the J gene TRBJ1-4, with D unresolved. V lost 2 bases to trimming and J lost 4 bases, with 8 bases between them. Germline V gene data show CDR1 as DFQATT and CDR2 as SNEGSKA (reference sequence). The CDR3 is 13 residues long. CDR3 sequence reads: CSARLPVNEKLFF. The CDR3 coding sequence is TGCAGTGCTAGACTACCTGTTAATGAAAAACTGTTTTTT.